This T cell receptor (beta chain) is drawn from a study of T cell responses to AZD1222 COVID-19 vaccine. Sequencing was performed with immunoSEQ multiplex PCR; in TCRdb, only in-frame clones are kept and a portion is missing. The data show just over 150,000 clones, roughly nine tenths seen once. The study's findings and limits: CD4 TCRs associated with vaccination spanned spike, dominating at 160-218 and 743-854. Just five to seven people given AZD1222 tested seropositive at baseline. Samples come after the peak T cell response, not at day 14. Close to half of all spike-specific TCRs reportedly target regions of the variants that are unmutated.

On this clone: No antigen is known for it.

The sequence derives from an adult who had recovered from COVID-19. Sample: peripheral blood, taken after recovery from COVID-19.

The DNA of the CDR3 is TGCGCCAGCAGCGTCCCCCAGGGGGCCGGGGAGCAGTTCTTC. Its translation: CASSVPQGAGEQFF. The V call is TRBV5-1, the J call TRBJ2-1, with 8 bases that match TRBD1. The CDR3 has 14 residues. In germline, CDR1 is SGHRS, CDR2 YFSETQ. Trimming took 4 bases from V and 10 from J; bases not matched to a gene: 10.